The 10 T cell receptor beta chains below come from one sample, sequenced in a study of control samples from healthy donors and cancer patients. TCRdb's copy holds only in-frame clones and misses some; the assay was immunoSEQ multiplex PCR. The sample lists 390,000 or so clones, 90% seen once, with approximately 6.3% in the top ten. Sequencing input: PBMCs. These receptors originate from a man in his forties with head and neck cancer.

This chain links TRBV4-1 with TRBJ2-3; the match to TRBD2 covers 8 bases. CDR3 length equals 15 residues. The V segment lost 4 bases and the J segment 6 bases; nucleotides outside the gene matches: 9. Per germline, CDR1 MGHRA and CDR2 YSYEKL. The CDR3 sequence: CASSRGLAEKDTQYF. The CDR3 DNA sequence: TGCGCCAGCAGCCGCGGACTAGCCGAAAAGGATACGCAGTATTTT.

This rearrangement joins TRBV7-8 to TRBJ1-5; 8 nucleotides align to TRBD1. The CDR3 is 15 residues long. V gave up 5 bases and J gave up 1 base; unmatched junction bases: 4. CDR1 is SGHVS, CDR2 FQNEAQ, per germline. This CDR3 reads CASSAWTGSNQPQHF. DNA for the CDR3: TGTGCCAGCAGCGCCTGGACAGGGAGCAATCAGCCCCAGCATTTT. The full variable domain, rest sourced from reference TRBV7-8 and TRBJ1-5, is GAGVSQSPRYKVAKRGQDVALRCDPISGHVSLFWYQQALGQGPEFLTYFQNEAQLDKSGLPSDRFFAERPEGSVSTLKIQRTQQEDSAVYLCASSAWTGSNQPQHFGDGTRLSIL.

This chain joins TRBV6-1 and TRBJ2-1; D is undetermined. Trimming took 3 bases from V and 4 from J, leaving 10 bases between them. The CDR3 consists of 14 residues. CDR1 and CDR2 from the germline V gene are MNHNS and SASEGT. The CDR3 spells CASSDSSPYNEQFF. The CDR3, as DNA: TGTGCCAGCAGTGATAGCTCCCCTTACAATGAGCAGTTCTTC.

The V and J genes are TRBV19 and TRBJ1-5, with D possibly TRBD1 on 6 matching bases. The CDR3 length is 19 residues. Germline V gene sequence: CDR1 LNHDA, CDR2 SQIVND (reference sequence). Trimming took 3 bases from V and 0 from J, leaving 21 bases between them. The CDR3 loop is CASSIFPPGHLYSNQPQHF. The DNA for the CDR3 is TGTGCCAGTAGTATCTTTCCACCGGGACACCTTTATAGCAATCAGCCCCAGCATTTT. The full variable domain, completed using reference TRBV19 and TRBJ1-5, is DGGITQSPKYLFRKEGQNVTLSCEQNLNHDAMYWYRQDPGQGLRLIYYSQIVNDFQKGDIAEGYSVSREKKESFPLTVTSAQKNPTAFYLCASSIFPPGHLYSNQPQHFGDGTRLSIL.

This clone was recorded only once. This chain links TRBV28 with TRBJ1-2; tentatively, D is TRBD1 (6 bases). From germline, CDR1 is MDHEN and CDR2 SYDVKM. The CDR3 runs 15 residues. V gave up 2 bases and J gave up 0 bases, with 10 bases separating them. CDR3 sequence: CASSLPRTANYGYTF. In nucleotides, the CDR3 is TGTGCCAGCAGTTTACCTCGGACAGCTAACTATGGCTACACCTTC.

This chain's CDR3 is CASSFTFHVPTMNTEAFF. The CDR3 DNA reads as TGTGCCAGCAGCTTCACCTTCCACGTCCCTACAATGAACACTGAAGCTTTCTTT. The chain has TRBV5-4 and TRBJ1-1; D is unresolved. Germline CDR1 and CDR2: SGHNT and YYREEE (reference sequence). Trimming left V 2 bases short and J 0 bases short, with 20 bases between. The CDR3 sequence is 18 residues long.

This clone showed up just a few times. The CDR3 nucleotides read TGTGCCAGCAGTTTCCCCCCCGTAGCGGGTCAAGGTAAAGCCACAGATACGCAGTATTTT. Translated: CASSFPPVAGQGKATDTQYF. The rearrangement uses TRBV27 and TRBJ2-3, with TRBD2 identical over 7 bases. CDR3 length equals 20 residues. With V trimmed by 3 bases and J by 2 bases, 20 bases remained unmatched. Looked up from germline, CDR1 is MNHEY and CDR2 is SMNVEV (reference sequence).

CDR3 DNA: TGTGCCAGCAGCGCGGACAGCCTGGACTATGGCTACACCTTC. This sequence encodes CASSADSLDYGYTF. The chain links TRBV9 to TRBJ1-2; a possible D gene is TRBD1 (6 bases). CDR3 size: 14 residues. Deletions cut 3 bases from V and 3 bases from J, with 12 bases between. Germline V gives CDR1 SGDLS, CDR2 YYNGEE.

The chain's CDR3 is CASSLGDANYEQYF. CDR3 nucleotide sequence: TGCGCCAGCAGCTTGGGGGACGCAAACTACGAGCAGTACTTC. The J gene is TRBJ2-7, the V gene TRBV5-1; D tentatively fits TRBD1 or TRBD2 (5 bases each). From germline, CDR1 is SGHRS and CDR2 YFSETQ. The CDR3 is 14 residues long. Trimming shortened V by 0 bases and J by 3 bases, and 10 bases separated the two germline ends.

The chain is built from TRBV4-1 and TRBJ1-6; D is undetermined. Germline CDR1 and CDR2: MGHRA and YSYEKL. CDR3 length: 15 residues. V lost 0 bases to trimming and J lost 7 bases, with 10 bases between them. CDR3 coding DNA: TGCGCCAGCAGCCAAGATCAATTAAGGAATTCACCCCTCCACTTT. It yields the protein CASSQDQLRNSPLHF.